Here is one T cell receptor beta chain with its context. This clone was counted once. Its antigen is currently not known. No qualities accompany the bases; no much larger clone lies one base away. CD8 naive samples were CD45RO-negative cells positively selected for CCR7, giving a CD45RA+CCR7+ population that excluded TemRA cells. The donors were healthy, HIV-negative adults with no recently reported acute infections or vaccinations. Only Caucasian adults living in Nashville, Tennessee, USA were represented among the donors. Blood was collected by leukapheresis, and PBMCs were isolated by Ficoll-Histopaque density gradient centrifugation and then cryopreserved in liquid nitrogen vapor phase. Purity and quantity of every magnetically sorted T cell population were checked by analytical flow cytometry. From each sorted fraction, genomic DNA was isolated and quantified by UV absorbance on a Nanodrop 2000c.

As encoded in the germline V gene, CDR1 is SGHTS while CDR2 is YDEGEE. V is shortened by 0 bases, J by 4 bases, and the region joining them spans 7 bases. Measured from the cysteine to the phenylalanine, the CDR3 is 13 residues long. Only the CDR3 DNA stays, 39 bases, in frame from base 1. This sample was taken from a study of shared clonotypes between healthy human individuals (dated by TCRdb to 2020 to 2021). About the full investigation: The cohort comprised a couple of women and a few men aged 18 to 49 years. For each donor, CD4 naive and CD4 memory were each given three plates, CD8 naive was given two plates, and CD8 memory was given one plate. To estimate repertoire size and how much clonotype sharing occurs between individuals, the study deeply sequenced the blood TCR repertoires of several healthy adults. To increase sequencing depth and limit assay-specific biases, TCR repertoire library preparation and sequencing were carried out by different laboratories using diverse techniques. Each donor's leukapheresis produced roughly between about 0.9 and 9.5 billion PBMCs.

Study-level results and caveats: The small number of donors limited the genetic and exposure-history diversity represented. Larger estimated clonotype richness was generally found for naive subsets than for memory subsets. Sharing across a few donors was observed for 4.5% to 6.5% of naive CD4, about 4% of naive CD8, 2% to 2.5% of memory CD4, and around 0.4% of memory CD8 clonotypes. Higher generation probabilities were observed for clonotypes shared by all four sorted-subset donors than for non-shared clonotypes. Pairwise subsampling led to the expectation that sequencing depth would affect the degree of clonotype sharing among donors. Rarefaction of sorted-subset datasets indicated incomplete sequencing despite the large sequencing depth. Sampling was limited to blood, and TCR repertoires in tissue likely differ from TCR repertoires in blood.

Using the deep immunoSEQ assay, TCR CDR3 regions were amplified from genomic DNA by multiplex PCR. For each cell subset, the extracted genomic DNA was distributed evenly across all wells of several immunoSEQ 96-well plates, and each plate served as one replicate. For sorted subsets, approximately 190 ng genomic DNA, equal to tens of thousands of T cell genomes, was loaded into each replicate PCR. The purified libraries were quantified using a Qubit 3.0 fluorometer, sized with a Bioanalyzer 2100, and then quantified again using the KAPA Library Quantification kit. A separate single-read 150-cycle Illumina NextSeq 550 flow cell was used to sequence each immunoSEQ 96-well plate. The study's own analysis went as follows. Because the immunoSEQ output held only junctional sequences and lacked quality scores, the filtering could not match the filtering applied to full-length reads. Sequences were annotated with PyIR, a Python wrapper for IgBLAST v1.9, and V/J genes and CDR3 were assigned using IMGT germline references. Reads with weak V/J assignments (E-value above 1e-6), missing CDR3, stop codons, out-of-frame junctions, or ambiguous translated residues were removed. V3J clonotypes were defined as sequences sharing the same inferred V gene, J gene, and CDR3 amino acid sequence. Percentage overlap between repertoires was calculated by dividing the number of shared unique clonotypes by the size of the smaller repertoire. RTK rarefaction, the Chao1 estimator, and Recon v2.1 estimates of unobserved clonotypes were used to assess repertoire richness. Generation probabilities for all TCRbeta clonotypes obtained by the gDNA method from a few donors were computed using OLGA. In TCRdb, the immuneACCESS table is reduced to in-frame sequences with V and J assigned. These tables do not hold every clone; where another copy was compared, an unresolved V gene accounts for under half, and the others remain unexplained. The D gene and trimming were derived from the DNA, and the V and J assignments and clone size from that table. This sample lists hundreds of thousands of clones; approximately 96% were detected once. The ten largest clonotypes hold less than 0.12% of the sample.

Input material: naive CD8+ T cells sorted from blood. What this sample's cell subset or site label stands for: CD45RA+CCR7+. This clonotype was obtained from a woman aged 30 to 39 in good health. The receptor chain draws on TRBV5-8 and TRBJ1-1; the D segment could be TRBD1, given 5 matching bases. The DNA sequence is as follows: TGTGCCAGCAGCTTGGGCAGGGCCACTGAAGCTTTCTTT. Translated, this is CASSLGRATEAFF.